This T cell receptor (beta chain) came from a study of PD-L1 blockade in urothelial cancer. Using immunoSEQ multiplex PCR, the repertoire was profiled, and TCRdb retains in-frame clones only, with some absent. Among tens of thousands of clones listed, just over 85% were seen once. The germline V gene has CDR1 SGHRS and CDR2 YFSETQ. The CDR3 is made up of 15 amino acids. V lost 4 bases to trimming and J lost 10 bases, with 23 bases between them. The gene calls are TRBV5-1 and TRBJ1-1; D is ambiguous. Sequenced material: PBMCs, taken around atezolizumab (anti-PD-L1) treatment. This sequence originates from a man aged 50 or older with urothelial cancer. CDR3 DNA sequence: TGCGCCAGCAGCCCCCAGACGGGGTTGGGCGCGGTAGCTTTCTTT. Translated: CASSPQTGLGAVAFF.